The 19 T cell receptor beta chains below all came from one sample that was sequenced in a study of CXCR3-negative and CXCR3-positive naive CD8 T cells. TRB cDNA was prepared as libraries by UMI-labeled 5' RACE. TCRdb reprocessed the 5' RACE reads, with one entry per CDR3 protein and no DNA. The sample holds 55,000 to 70,000 distinct CDR3 sequences. Sequencing was done on a sample of memory CD8+ T cells from blood. Every receptor here comes from a human donor in good health. Some clones in this sample may be carry-over from other donors' samples.

V and J are TRBV7-9 and TRBJ2-1. The CDR3 runs to 14 residues. CDR1 is SEHNR, CDR2 FQNEAQ, per germline (reference sequence). The CDR3 sequence: CASTLAASYNEQFF.

This chain uses TRBV29-1 with TRBJ2-7; there is no DNA to check the TCRdb D call of TRBD2. The CDR3 sequence is 13 residues long. CDR1 and CDR2 from the germline V gene are SQVTM and ANQGSEA. CDR3 sequence: CSVGLAGGYEQYF.

The chain uses TRBV29-1 and TRBJ1-2; the D gene TCRdb calls, TRBD1, cannot be checked with no DNA. There are 18 residues in the CDR3. The germline V gene encodes CDR1 SQVTM and CDR2 ANQGSEA. CDR3 loop: CSVALAQGQGARNYGYTF.

In terms of frequency, this clonotype is medium-sized. The chain carries TRBV20-1 and TRBJ2-1; absent DNA, TCRdb's TRBD2 call cannot be checked. Germline assignment: CDR1 DFQATT and CDR2 SNEGSKA (reference sequence). The CDR3 contains 14 residues. Here the CDR3 reads CSASGRNLYNEQFF.

This chain joins TRBV13 and TRBJ1-2; TCRdb names TRBD1, which stays unverified in the absence of DNA. The CDR3 consists of 17 residues. CDR1 and CDR2 from the germline V gene are PRHDT and FYEKMQ (reference sequence). The CDR3 reads CASSLGVGTGDGYGYTF.

The chain recombines TRBV7-9 with TRBJ2-7; TCRdb calls TRBD1, which cannot be checked without DNA. The germline gives CDR1 SEHNR, CDR2 FQNEAQ (reference sequence). The CDR3 loop spans 12 amino acids. CDR3 amino acids: CASSADRVEQYF.

The chain links TRBV25-1 to TRBJ2-7; TCRdb lists TRBD1, though no DNA is available to test this call. The CDR3 runs 15 residues. Germline V gives CDR1 MGHDK, CDR2 SYGVNS. The CDR3 loop reads CASSDAGTVHYEQYF.

The chain uses TRBV7-9 and TRBJ2-5; no DNA is available, so the TRBD2 call from TCRdb remains unchecked. Germline V CDR1 and CDR2: SEHNR, FQNEAQ (reference sequence). The CDR3 loop spans 18 amino acids. CDR3 sequence reads: CASSLDVSGALGGETQYF.

The CDR3 reads CASSLYSNTEAFF. V gene TRBV7-3 combines with J gene TRBJ1-1. CDR3 size: 13 residues. Germline loops: CDR1 SGHTA, CDR2 FQGTGA.

This chain uses TRBV6-2 or TRBV6-3 with TRBJ2-1; TCRdb's assignment of TRBD2 cannot be checked, as there is no DNA. Germline CDR1 and CDR2: MNHEY and SVGEGT. This CDR3 contains 14 residues. The CDR3 spells CASSSGGAWNEQFF.

V gene TRBV12-3 or TRBV12-4 combines with J gene TRBJ1-5; lacking DNA, the TRBD1 call made by TCRdb goes unchecked. The CDR3 sequence is 16 residues long. The CDR3 reads CASSAKGSKLNQPQHF.

The chain has TRBV4-1 and TRBJ2-1; TCRdb returns TRBD1, unconfirmable since there is no DNA. Per the germline V gene, CDR1 is MGHRA and CDR2 is YSYEKL. This CDR3 comprises 13 residues. CDR3 protein: CASSQDGGSEQFF.

This rearrangement joins TRBV7-9 to TRBJ2-1; TCRdb outputs TRBD1, but without DNA this stays unchecked. Germline values: CDR1 SEHNR, CDR2 FQNEAQ (reference sequence). This CDR3 contains 16 residues. CDR3 sequence reads: CASSLETGGAYNEQFF.

The CDR3 loop reads CSVQQGGTNYGYTF. This chain connects TRBV29-1 to TRBJ1-2; the TCRdb call, TRBD1, lacks DNA for checking. This CDR3 contains 14 residues. Germline lookup yields CDR1 SQVTM and CDR2 ANQGSEA.

The V and J genes are TRBV29-1 and TRBJ2-1; TCRdb picks TRBD2, but there is no DNA to check that call. CDR3 length: 14 residues. The germline CDR1 and CDR2 sequences are SQVTM and ANQGSEA. The CDR3 sequence is CSVMAGVEAGEQFF.

This chain joins TRBV6-2 or TRBV6-3 and TRBJ2-2. The CDR3 covers 13 residues. The germline V gene has CDR1 MNHEY and CDR2 SVGEGT. The CDR3 is CASSYGDTGELFF.

J is TRBJ2-1 and V is TRBV29-1. The CDR3 runs 12 residues. The germline V gene has CDR1 SQVTM and CDR2 ANQGSEA. This CDR3 reads CSVEGDDPKQFF.

The chain has TRBV12-3 or TRBV12-4 and TRBJ1-2. The CDR3 is made up of 13 amino acids. CDR3 amino acids: CASSPRPNYGYTF.

The CDR3 spells CASSLAPPASGATGELFF. The chain employs TRBV7-2 and TRBJ2-2; TCRdb selects TRBD2, and the lack of DNA leaves this call unchecked. The V gene's germline CDR1 is SGHTA and CDR2 FQGNSA. CDR3 length: 18 residues. Based on the CDR3 plus reference TRBV7-2 and TRBJ2-2, the full variable domain is GAGVSQSPSNKVTEKGKDVELRCDPISGHTALYWYRQSLGQGLEFLIYFQGNSAPDKSGLPSDRFSAERTGGSVSTLTIQRTQQEDSAVYLCASSLAPPASGATGELFFGEGSRLTVL.